This TCR beta chain derives from a study of blood T cell repertoires in COVID-19. Overall study: Both acute and convalescent COVID-19 samples were obtained from the United States, Italy and Spain. Sources were T cells, B-cell-depleted T cells, or PBMCs; the material itself was cDNA or gDNA.

The CDR3 is made up of 19 amino acids. In germline, CDR1 is SGHTA, CDR2 FQGTGA. V lost 5 bases, J lost 2 bases, and 19 bases stayed unmatched. Authors' methods: Amplification of reference gene primers provided the estimated nucleated cell counts. Libraries were prepared by immunoSEQ multiplex PCR; TCRdb keeps only in-frame clonotypes and omits some of them. Clonal size and the V and J genes are those of that table, whereas D and trimming came from the DNA. In the table there are 110,000 to 150,000 clones, approximately 81% of which are singletons. The chain uses TRBV7-3 and TRBJ2-3; 7 bases map to TRBD2. The receptor's source is a human donor in a cohort sampled during active COVID-19. The sequenced sample consisted of peripheral blood. CDR3 region: CASSLPEAGRELNTDTQYF. The CDR3 coding sequence is TGTGCCAGCAGCCTCCCTGAGGCCGGGCGGGAGCTCAACACAGATACGCAGTATTTT.